Each of the 2 T cell receptor beta chains below was sequenced from the same sample in a study of CD8+ T cells in alopecia areata. Extracted from the samples, RNA was reverse transcribed into cDNA to serve as the sequencing template. This table comes from immunoSEQ multiplex PCR, and its TCRdb copy is limited to in-frame clones, with some not included. The top ten clones hold about 1.5% of a sample with around 200,000 clones, roughly 59% of them seen once. Sequencing used CD4+ T cells sorted from blood, obtained at week 0. The receptors derive from a human donor with alopecia areata.

Comment on this clone: The sample contains more than one DNA sequence encoding this CDR3. Here the CDR3 reads CAWSAGQGNQPQHF. DNA for the CDR3: TGTGCCTGGAGTGCGGGACAGGGCAATCAGCCCCAGCATTTT. The V and J genes are TRBV30 and TRBJ1-5, with 8 bases identical to TRBD1. The CDR3 loop spans 14 amino acids. The trim removed 1 base at V and 2 bases at J, leaving 1 base unmatched. Per germline, CDR1 GTSNPN and CDR2 SVGIG (reference sequence).

This sequence joins TRBV7-8 and TRBJ2-6, with 9 bases matching TRBD2. Germline V gives CDR1 SGHVS, CDR2 FQNEAQ. The CDR3 extends over 17 amino acids. The junction had 1 base not matched to a gene; V was cut back by 1 base and J by 0 bases. The CDR3 bases are TGTGCCAGCAGCTTAGGAGCGGGAGGCTCTGGGGCCAACGTCCTGACTTTC. Translating gives CASSLGAGGSGANVLTF.